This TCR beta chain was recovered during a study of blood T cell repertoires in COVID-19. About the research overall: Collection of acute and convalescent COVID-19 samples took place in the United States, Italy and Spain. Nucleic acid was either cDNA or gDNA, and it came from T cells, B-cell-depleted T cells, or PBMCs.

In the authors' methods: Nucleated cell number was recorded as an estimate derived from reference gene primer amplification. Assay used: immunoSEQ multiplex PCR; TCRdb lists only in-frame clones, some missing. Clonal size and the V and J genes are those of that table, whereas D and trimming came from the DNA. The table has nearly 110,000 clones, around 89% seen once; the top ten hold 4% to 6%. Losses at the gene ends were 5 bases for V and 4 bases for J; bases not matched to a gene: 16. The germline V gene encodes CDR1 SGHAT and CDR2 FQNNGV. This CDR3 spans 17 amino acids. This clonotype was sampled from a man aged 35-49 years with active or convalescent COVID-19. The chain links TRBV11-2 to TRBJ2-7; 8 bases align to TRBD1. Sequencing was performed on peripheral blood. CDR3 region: CASSPRGPGQGSYEQYF. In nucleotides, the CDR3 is TGTGCCAGCAGCCCCAGGGGTCCCGGACAGGGTTCTTACGAGCAGTACTTC.